This T cell receptor (beta chain) emerged from a study of naive and memory T cell subsets. TCR cDNA received a 3' ligated oligonucleotide that carried a UMI. Four PCR rounds used nested alpha and beta constant region primers plus the SP2 primer. MiXCR, run by TCRdb on the 5' RACE reads, gives a single entry per CDR3 protein. The table shows more than 45,000 distinct CDR3 sequences, with about 7.2% occurring only once. Study-level findings and limits: This RNA-based method may be sensitive to activation-related transcript changes.

This clonotype has a handful of counts. Its target is unknown. The TCR sequence derives from a male donor in good health.

CDR3 amino acids: CASSPAGTDFYNEQFF. The CDR3 DNA follows: TGTGCCAGCAGCCCAGCCGGGACTGACTTTTACAATGAGCAGTTCTTC. The chain employs TRBV3-1 and TRBJ2-1, with a weak D call TRBD2 (6 bases). The germline gives CDR1 LGHDT, CDR2 YNNKEL (reference sequence). Trimming pared 4 bases from V and 4 bases from J, leaving 17 bases between. This CDR3 region has 16 residues.